Listed below are T cell receptor beta chains from one sample, sequenced in a study of T cell changes during pregnancy in multiple sclerosis. Data came from immunoSEQ multiplex PCR; TCRdb stores just in-frame clones and leaves some out. The data contain under 95,000 clones, 90% to 95% of them singletons. The sequencing used peripheral blood, collected after pregnancy. These receptor sequences come from a female donor in good health, enrolled as a control in a pregnancy study. CDR3s leave out the opening cysteine and the closing phenylalanine or tryptophan. Fields, in order: CDR3 length, V gene, J gene, CDR3 protein.

cdr3_length: 12; v_call: TRBV27; j_call: TRBJ1-5; cdr3_aa: ASSEQGASQPQH
cdr3_length: 13; v_call: TRBV18; j_call: TRBJ1-6; cdr3_aa: ASSSRRAYNSPLH
cdr3_length: 13; v_call: TRBV19; j_call: TRBJ2-7; cdr3_aa: ASSIGDRGFYEQY
cdr3_length: 13; v_call: TRBV12-5; j_call: TRBJ1-1; cdr3_aa: ASGLTDRMNTEAF
cdr3_length: 15; v_call: TRBV19; j_call: TRBJ2-3; cdr3_aa: ASSIWKGGAGADTQY
cdr3_length: 12; v_call: TRBV2; j_call: TRBJ1-6; cdr3_aa: ATETGGLSSPLH
cdr3_length: 11; v_call: TRBV7-9; j_call: TRBJ1-4; cdr3_aa: ASSLTAGEKLF
cdr3_length: 15; v_call: TRBV6-4; j_call: TRBJ2-1; cdr3_aa: ASSEGEGLAGDNEQF
cdr3_length: 11; v_call: TRBV5-4; j_call: TRBJ2-1; cdr3_aa: ASSPRQYNEQF
cdr3_length: 10; v_call: TRBV28; j_call: TRBJ1-1; cdr3_aa: ASSPTPTEAF
cdr3_length: 10; v_call: TRBV5-4; j_call: TRBJ2-3; cdr3_aa: ASSLAADTQY
cdr3_length: 9; v_call: TRBV13; j_call: TRBJ1-2; cdr3_aa: ASSLGDGYT
cdr3_length: 13; v_call: TRBV30; j_call: TRBJ2-6; cdr3_aa: AWSVGQPGANVLT